The 9 T cell receptor beta chains in this list originate from one sample, sequenced in a study of OX40 agonist ivuxolimab in advanced cancers. Sequencing used immunoSEQ multiplex PCR; TCRdb keeps in-frame clones, though not all of them. The top ten hold about 0.7% of the sample, which has roughly 80,000 clones, roughly nine tenths seen once. The material sequenced was CD4+ or CD8+ T cells sorted from blood, taken in a trial of the OX40 agonist ivuxolimab. These receptors were taken from an adult with an advanced solid tumor such as melanoma, head and neck, liver or kidney cancer.

J is TRBJ2-2 and V is TRBV28; 9 bases align to TRBD1. V gave up 6 bases and J gave up 5 bases; unmatched junction bases: 7. Germline assignment: CDR1 MDHEN and CDR2 SYDVKM. CDR3 size: 15 residues. The CDR3 loop is CASSWGQGKTGELFF. The CDR3 bases are TGTGCCAGCAGCTGGGGACAGGGAAAGACCGGGGAGCTGTTTTTT.

The chain carries TRBV10-3 and TRBJ1-1; 12 positions match TRBD1. J gave up 11 bases and V 10 bases, and 11 bases lay outside the gene matches. The germline CDR1 and CDR2 sequences are ENHRY and SYGVKD. The CDR3 sequence is 13 residues long. The CDR3 region is CATGTGGSLRAFF. The CDR3 DNA sequence: TGTGCCACCGGGACAGGGGGCAGTCTTAGGGCTTTCTTT.

The genes are TRBV11-2 and TRBJ1-6; TRBD1 might be the D (5 bases). This CDR3 comprises 15 residues. V was shortened by 1 base and J by 11 bases, with 15 bases between the two germline ends. Germline V gene data show CDR1 as SGHAT and CDR2 as FQNNGV. This chain's CDR3 is CASSLVFRVGPPLHF. CDR3 nucleotide sequence: TGTGCCAGCAGCTTAGTTTTCAGGGTAGGTCCACCCCTCCACTTT.

In its sample, this clone was seen once. The chain links TRBV18 to TRBJ2-5; TRBD1 or TRBD2 may be the D gene (5 bases each). V gave up 3 bases and J gave up 4 bases, with 12 bases separating them. This CDR3 comprises 14 residues. The germline V gene has CDR1 KGHSH and CDR2 LQKENI. The CDR3 DNA is TGTGCCAGCTCACCTACCCGAGGGGCAGAGACCCAGTACTTC. Translated: CASSPTRGAETQYF.

Note on this clone: The same CDR3 also results from other DNA sequences found in this sample. The chain combines TRBV7-2 with TRBJ2-5; D call uncertain. In germline, CDR1 is SGHTA, CDR2 FQGNSA. Trimming left V 5 bases short and J 1 base short, with 11 bases between. CDR3 length equals 14 residues. CDR3 loop: CASSLGGSQETQYF. Written as DNA, the CDR3 is TGTGCCAGCAGCCTTGGTGGAAGCCAAGAGACCCAGTACTTC.

V and J are TRBV7-2 and TRBJ1-5; D is unclear. CDR1 and CDR2 (germline): SGHTA, FQGNSA. The CDR3 has 14 amino acids. The germline V and J ends were trimmed by 3 bases and 4 bases, with 10 bases remaining between them. In DNA form, the CDR3 reads TGTGCCAGCAGCTTGGTAACTTATAATCAGCCCCAGCATTTT. Translating gives CASSLVTYNQPQHF.

V usage is TRBV5-1 and J usage is TRBJ1-1; no firm D call. Trimming cost V 0 bases and J 4 bases, with 10 bases left between them. There are 14 residues in the CDR3. Germline V gene data show CDR1 as SGHRS and CDR2 as YFSETQ. The CDR3 reads CASSLVGGGTEAFF. Here the CDR3 DNA reads TGCGCCAGCAGCTTGGTAGGTGGCGGCACTGAAGCTTTCTTT. The full variable domain, in which reference TRBV5-1 and TRBJ1-1 provide the parts outside the CDR3, is KAGVTQTPRYLIKTRGQQVTLSCSPISGHRSVSWYQQTPGQGLQFLFEYFSETQRNKGNFPGRFSGRQFSNSRSEMNVSTLELGDSALYLCASSLVGGGTEAFFGQGTRLTVV.

The chain couples TRBV18 to TRBJ2-7, with a possible D match to TRBD2 (5 bases). Germline V gene lookup returns CDR1 KGHSH and CDR2 LQKENI. The CDR3 runs 12 residues. V was cut by 6 bases and J by 7 bases, with 13 bases left in between. The DNA of the CDR3 is TGTGCCAGCTCCCCAGGACTGAAGGAGCAGTACTTC. This sequence encodes CASSPGLKEQYF.

This clone was recorded a few times. The CDR3 bases are TGTGCCAGCAGTTACCGAACCGGACTTAACTATGGCTACACCTTC. Its translation is CASSYRTGLNYGYTF. This rearrangement joins TRBV6-5 to TRBJ1-2; D remains ambiguous. The V gene's germline CDR1 is MNHEY and CDR2 SVGAGI. The CDR3 is 15 amino acids. V lost 2 bases, J lost 1 base, and 11 bases lay in between.